The next 32 T cell receptor beta chains were all read from a single sample in a study of blood T cell repertoires in COVID-19. Data came from immunoSEQ multiplex PCR; TCRdb stores just in-frame clones and leaves some out. Of approximately 210,000 clones listed, around 84% are singletons. Source material: peripheral blood. Receptors originate from a human donor in a cohort sampled during active COVID-19.

V is TRBV19 and J is TRBJ1-5; the D gene is possibly TRBD1 (5 bases). V dropped 3 bases and J dropped 4 bases, with 19 bases sitting between them. The CDR3 extends over 17 amino acids. The germline V gene has CDR1 LNHDA and CDR2 SQIVND (reference sequence). DNA of the CDR3: TGTGCCAGTAGTATGTTGACCCAGGGAGGTGTTAATCAGCCCCAGCATTTT. It is translated as CASSMLTQGGVNQPQHF.

The chain couples TRBV5-4 to TRBJ2-2; 8 bases agree with TRBD2. The CDR3 extends over 16 amino acids. Trimming cost V 4 bases and J 1 base; bases outside gene matches: 6. Germline V gene sequence: CDR1 SGHNT, CDR2 YYREEE (reference sequence). Here the CDR3 reads CASSTQLAENTGELFF. The CDR3 region has the DNA TGTGCCAGCAGCACCCAACTAGCGGAGAACACCGGGGAGCTGTTTTTT.

This clone has only one observation. V usage is TRBV29-1 and J usage is TRBJ2-2; 8 positions match TRBD1. V shed 6 bases, J shed 5 bases, and the junction held 2 bases outside the gene matches. Per germline, CDR1 SQVTM and CDR2 ANQGSEA. CDR3 size: 12 residues. The CDR3 nucleotides are TGCAGCGTAACAGGGGGGACCGGGGAGCTGTTTTTT. It translates to CSVTGGTGELFF.

The rearrangement uses TRBV3-1 (or the pseudogene TRBV3-2) and TRBJ2-7, with 7 bases aligning to TRBD1. Germline V CDR1 and CDR2: LGHDT, YNNKEL (reference sequence). V lost 6 bases, J lost 5 bases, and 10 bases stayed unmatched. The CDR3 extends over 14 amino acids. The CDR3 loop reads CASSLGRTGDEQYF. The CDR3 nucleotides read TGTGCCAGCAGTCTAGGCCGGACAGGTGACGAGCAGTACTTC.

The chain couples TRBV10-3 to TRBJ2-5, with 10 bases lining up with TRBD2. Trimming at V came to 4 bases and at J to 5 bases, leaving 4 bases not matched to a gene. The CDR3 has 14 residues. Germline values: CDR1 ENHRY, CDR2 SYGVKD. The CDR3 coding sequence is TGTGCCATCAGTGGGTCTAGCGGGAGCGAGACCCAGTACTTC. This translates into CAISGSSGSETQYF.

The chain is built from TRBV12-3 or TRBV12-4 and TRBJ1-6; 8 nucleotides align to TRBD1. There are 13 residues in the CDR3. The trim removed 6 bases at V and 10 bases at J, leaving 5 bases unmatched. The CDR3 DNA reads as TGTGCCAGCAGCTGGGACAGGCAATCACCCCTCCACTTT. It translates to CASSWDRQSPLHF.

The chain couples TRBV5-4 to TRBJ2-1, with D tentatively TRBD1 (6 bases). This CDR3 is 13 amino acids long. V dropped 3 bases and J dropped 8 bases, with 12 bases sitting between them. Germline V gene data show CDR1 as SGHNT and CDR2 as YYREEE (reference sequence). CDR3 DNA: TGTGCCAGCAGCTGGCAGGGGCGGGATGAGCAGTTCTTC. Its protein is CASSWQGRDEQFF.

The chain carries TRBV9 and TRBJ1-2; D might be TRBD1 (6 bases). The germline V and J ends were trimmed by 7 bases and 2 bases, with 12 bases remaining between them. The CDR3 runs to 13 residues. The germline gives CDR1 SGDLS, CDR2 YYNGEE. CDR3 in amino acids: CASSQGSNYGYTF. DNA of the CDR3: TGTGCCAGCTCCCAGGGGAGCAACTATGGCTACACCTTC.

To note about this clone: The junction departs from germline at one end; a sequencing error may be responsible. The V call is TRBV3-1 (or the pseudogene TRBV3-2), the J call TRBJ2-5; weak D call: TRBD1 (6 bases). This CDR3 is built from 17 residues. The germline V gene has CDR1 LGHDT and CDR2 YNNKEL (reference sequence). The CDR3 DNA sequence: TGTGCCAGCACCCAACGAATGACAGGAATTCGTTCCGAGACCCAGTACTTC. It specifies CASTQRMTGIRSETQYF.

CDR3: CASGNLRSYGYTF. The CDR3 bases are TGTGCCAGCGGAAACCTCCGGAGCTATGGCTACACCTTC. The V gene is TRBV6-5, the J gene TRBJ1-2, with D hard to call. V was trimmed by 8 bases and J by 4 bases, leaving 14 bases between them. The V gene's germline CDR1 is MNHEY and CDR2 SVGAGI. CDR3 length: 13 residues.

V usage is TRBV9 and J usage is TRBJ1-1, with D unclear. Germline CDR1 reads SGDLS; CDR2 reads YYNGEE. The CDR3 length is 13 residues. Trimming cost V 4 bases and J 0 bases, with 7 bases left between them. CDR3 sequence: CASSRTMNTEAFF. In nucleotides, the CDR3 is TGTGCCAGCAGCCGTACTATGAACACTGAAGCTTTCTTT.

This clone was counted between two and nine times. This CDR3 is CASSPAGQVSYEQYF. The CDR3 bases are TGCGCCAGCAGCCCGGCCGGACAGGTATCCTACGAGCAGTACTTC. V is TRBV5-1 and J is TRBJ2-7; 7 nucleotides align to TRBD1. The germline V gene has CDR1 SGHRS and CDR2 YFSETQ. The CDR3 has 15 residues. The V segment lost 4 bases and the J segment 1 base; nucleotides outside the gene matches: 8.

The gene calls are TRBV28 and TRBJ2-2; 8 nucleotides match TRBD1. V shed 3 bases and J 5 bases; nucleotides not matched to a gene: 5. The CDR3 totals 15 residues. Germline V gene lookup returns CDR1 MDHEN and CDR2 SYDVKM. CDR3 bases: TGTGCCAGCAGTTTCAGGACAGGGCTGACCGGGGAGCTGTTTTTT. As protein: CASSFRTGLTGELFF.

The rearrangement uses TRBV6-5 and TRBJ2-2, with 9 bases lining up with TRBD1. J lost 6 bases, V lost 6 bases, and 2 bases had no gene match. Looked up from germline, CDR1 is MNHEY and CDR2 is SVGAGI. The length of the CDR3 is 13 residues. CDR3 coding DNA: TGTGCCAGCAGGACAGGGGGTCCCGGGGAGCTGTTTTTT. Protein: CASRTGGPGELFF.

The rearrangement joins TRBV27 to TRBJ1-1; no definite D call. The V and J ends lost 0 bases and 0 bases respectively, with 5 bases between them. Germline V gene data show CDR1 as MNHEY and CDR2 as SMNVEV (reference sequence). This CDR3 is 14 amino acids long. The CDR3 DNA follows: TGTGCCAGCAGTTTATCAGCGATGAACACTGAAGCTTTCTTT. Its translation is CASSLSAMNTEAFF.

The chain combines TRBV5-1 with TRBJ1-3, with TRBD1 as a possible D gene (5 bases). The CDR3 contains 15 residues. The V end was cut by 0 bases, the J end by 3 bases, with 10 bases between. Per the germline V gene, CDR1 is SGHRS and CDR2 is YFSETQ. CDR3: CASSLASGGGNTIYF. The CDR3 bases are TGCGCCAGCAGCTTGGCCTCGGGGGGTGGAAACACCATATATTTT.

This rearrangement joins TRBV14 to TRBJ2-2, with TRBD1 as a possible D gene (6 bases). Germline V gene sequence: CDR1 SGHDN, CDR2 FVKESK. The CDR3 is made up of 16 amino acids. Trimming took off 1 base at V and 0 bases at J, with 9 bases between the two ends. CDR3 coding DNA: TGTGCCAGCAGCCAAGCCGGGACACCGAACACCGGGGAGCTGTTTTTT. It codes for CASSQAGTPNTGELFF.

V and J are TRBV5-1 and TRBJ1-4; possible D gene TRBD1, 5 bases. Germline V lookup: CDR1 SGHRS, CDR2 YFSETQ. The CDR3 has 15 amino acids. Between the trimmed V and J ends, which lost 5 bases and 5 bases, there was a span of 16 bases. CDR3 amino acids: CASSSGPGINEKLFF. Written as DNA, the CDR3 is TGCGCCAGCAGTTCCGGTCCAGGGATCAATGAAAAACTGTTTTTT.

This clone appeared a few times. The rearrangement links TRBV2 to TRBJ1-5; D is undetermined. V was shortened by 0 bases and J by 4 bases, with 10 bases between the two germline ends. CDR1 and CDR2 (germline): SNHLY, FYNNEI. The CDR3 totals 15 residues. DNA for the CDR3: TGTGCCAGCAGTGAAGCCCTACCGGTAAATCAGCCCCAGCATTTT. This encodes CASSEALPVNQPQHF.

This chain links TRBV7-9 with TRBJ2-1; a possible D gene is TRBD1 (5 bases). Trimming cost V 1 base and J 12 bases, with 10 bases left between them. Germline V gene sequence: CDR1 SEHNR, CDR2 FQNEAQ (reference sequence). The CDR3 is 12 amino acids. The CDR3 nucleotides are TGTGCCAGCAGCTTAGTCGGCCAGGGGCAGTTCTTC. As protein: CASSLVGQGQFF. The complete variable domain, with remaining parts taken from reference TRBV7-9 and TRBJ2-1, reads DTGVSQNPRHKITKRGQNVTFRCDPISEHNRLYWYRQTLGQGPEFLTYFQNEAQLEKSRLLSDRFSAERPKGSFSTLEIQRTEQGDSAMYLCASSLVGQGQFFGPGTRLTVL.

The V and J genes are TRBV19 and TRBJ1-2, with TRBD1 matching 10 bases. Germline CDR1 reads LNHDA; CDR2 reads SQIVND (reference sequence). The CDR3 sequence is 13 residues long. V shed 9 bases, J shed 8 bases, and the junction held 9 bases outside the gene matches. The CDR3 nucleotides are TGTGCCAGCAGCCGGGGACAGGGGACGGGCTACACCTTC. This encodes CASSRGQGTGYTF.

The rearrangement links TRBV5-8 to TRBJ2-1; D uncertain. Trimming stripped 0 bases from V and 8 bases from J, with 9 bases between. The CDR3 is 13 residues long. Germline V gene data show CDR1 as SGHTS and CDR2 as YDEGEE. CDR3 sequence: CASSLELGDEQFF. The CDR3 DNA reads TGTGCCAGCAGCTTGGAACTCGGAGATGAGCAGTTCTTC.

The gene calls are TRBV6-6 and TRBJ2-2; 15 bases match TRBD2. V lost 5 bases to trimming and J lost 5 bases; unmatched junction nucleotides: 15. Germline values: CDR1 MNHNY, CDR2 SVGAGI (reference sequence). The length of the CDR3 is 20 residues. CDR3 sequence: CASSRLWGLAGGGGTGELFF. CDR3 DNA sequence: TGTGCCAGCAGTCGTCTTTGGGGACTAGCGGGAGGTGGGGGGACCGGGGAGCTGTTTTTT.

This clone was counted once. The V gene is TRBV10-3, the J gene TRBJ1-3; TRBD1 matches at 7 bases. Germline values: CDR1 ENHRY, CDR2 SYGVKD. The V and J ends lost 4 bases and 4 bases, in that order; junction bases with no gene match: 13. The CDR3 consists of 17 residues. The CDR3 sequence is CAISAGTDDLLGNTIYF. CDR3 DNA sequence: TGTGCCATCAGTGCTGGGACAGATGATCTGTTGGGAAACACCATATATTTT.

The chain recombines TRBV6-5 with TRBJ1-2, with TRBD1 as a possible D gene (5 bases). This CDR3 spans 13 amino acids. The V end was cut by 6 bases, the J end by 7 bases, with 15 bases between. CDR1 MNHEY and CDR2 SVGAGI come from the germline V gene. The CDR3 protein is CASSQAGVPGYTF. The CDR3 DNA follows: TGTGCCAGCAGCCAAGCGGGGGTGCCTGGCTACACCTTC.

The chain carries TRBV6-5 and TRBJ2-1, with TRBD1 as a possible D gene (6 bases). The CDR3 consists of 13 residues. Trimming took 5 bases from V and 7 from J, leaving 12 bases between them. CDR1 is MNHEY and CDR2 is SVGAGI in the germline V gene. The CDR3: CASSIGTGNEQFF. In DNA, the CDR3 is TGTGCCAGCAGTATAGGAACAGGGAATGAGCAGTTCTTC.

This chain uses TRBV3-1 (or the pseudogene TRBV3-2) with TRBJ2-7, with 8 nucleotides matching TRBD2. The CDR3 covers 15 residues. V dropped 0 bases and J dropped 4; count of bases not matched to a gene: 5. Germline CDR1 is LGHDT and CDR2 is YNNKEL (reference sequence). The CDR3 DNA sequence: TGTGCCAGCAGCCAAGAAGCGGGGGCTTATTACGAGCAGTACGTC. This sequence encodes CASSQEAGAYYEQYV.

The V call is TRBV10-1, the J call TRBJ1-2, with 7 nucleotides matching TRBD1. Trimming cost V 8 bases and J 5 bases; bases outside gene matches: 5. CDR1 WNHNN and CDR2 SYGVQD come from the germline V gene (reference sequence). The CDR3 consists of 12 residues. The CDR3 DNA reads TGCGCCAGCGACCGGACAGGTTATGGCTACACCTTC. This sequence encodes CASDRTGYGYTF.

This clone was seen a handful of times. The chain carries TRBV2 and TRBJ2-6, with D uncertain. The V gene lost 6 bases and the J gene lost 4 bases, with 7 bases spanning the gap. The CDR3 length is 13 residues. Per germline, CDR1 SNHLY and CDR2 FYNNEI. The CDR3 spells CASSVLGANVLTF. The DNA of the CDR3 is TGTGCCAGCAGCGTCCTAGGGGCCAACGTCCTGACTTTC.

The chain recombines TRBV19 with TRBJ2-5, with a tentative D call TRBD1 (5 bases). This CDR3 contains 14 residues. V lost 2 bases to trimming and J lost 5 bases, with 12 bases between them. Germline V lookup: CDR1 LNHDA, CDR2 SQIVND (reference sequence). The CDR3 region has the DNA TGTGCCAGTAGTATACAGGCAGGGTCGGAGACCCAGTACTTC. Encoded protein: CASSIQAGSETQYF.

The rearrangement joins TRBV15 to TRBJ2-1; unclear D gene. Trimming removed 0 bases from V and 9 bases from J, with 12 bases in between. The length of the CDR3 is 14 residues. CDR1 is LNHNV and CDR2 is YYDKDF in the germline V gene (reference sequence). The DNA of the CDR3 is TGTGCCACCAGCAGAGATTTCATAGTCGCTGAGCAGTTCTTC. Encoded protein: CATSRDFIVAEQFF. The full variable domain, in which reference TRBV15 and TRBJ2-1 provide the parts outside the CDR3, is DAMVIQNPRYQVTQFGKPVTLSCSQTLNHNVMYWYQQKSSQAPKLLFHYYDKDFNNEADTPDNFQSRRPNTSFCFLDIRSPGLGDTAMYLCATSRDFIVAEQFFGPGTRLTVL.

A single count supports this clone. The chain couples TRBV11-2 to TRBJ1-2; 7 bases line up with TRBD1. Losses at the gene ends were 6 bases for V and 2 bases for J; bases not matched to a gene: 9. The CDR3 sequence is 15 residues long. Germline lookup yields CDR1 SGHAT and CDR2 FQNNGV. CDR3 DNA: TGTGCCAGCAGGCGCCCGGGACAGCCCAACTATGGCTACACCTTC. It codes for CASRRPGQPNYGYTF.